The 18 T cell receptor beta chains presented below share a single source sample, sequenced in a study of neurological immune-mediated disorders. In TCRdb, the 5' RACE reads were re-called with MiXCR into one record per CDR3 protein. The repertoire holds 55,000 to 80,000 distinct CDR3 sequences, with around 4.8% as singletons. Sequencing was done on a sample of PBMCs. These receptors were taken from a woman aged 45-59 years with multiple sclerosis.

This clonotype appeared many times. The chain employs TRBV20-1 and TRBJ1-4, with 8 bases aligning to TRBD1. The germline gives CDR1 DFQATT, CDR2 SNEGSKA (reference sequence). The CDR3 is 13 amino acids. The V segment lost 4 bases and the J segment 3 bases; nucleotides outside the gene matches: 1. This CDR3 reads CSATRGPNEKLFF. The CDR3 region has the DNA TGCAGTGCTACCAGGGGGCCTAATGAAAAACTGTTTTTT.

In this sample, this clonotype turned up many times. The chain joins TRBV6-2 or TRBV6-3 to TRBJ2-2; D gene uncertain. V was trimmed by 7 bases and J by 0 bases, leaving 12 bases between them. The CDR3 has 15 residues. The V gene's germline CDR1 is MNHEY and CDR2 SVGEGT. CDR3 in amino acids: CASTADGTNTGELFF. The CDR3 DNA reads as TGTGCCAGCACCGCCGACGGAACGAACACCGGGGAGCTGTTTTTT.

This clonotype appeared many times. The V gene is TRBV29-1, the J gene TRBJ1-2; TRBD1 matches at 8 bases. V shed 4 bases, J shed 7 bases, and the junction held 5 bases outside the gene matches. There are 12 residues in the CDR3. Germline V gene sequence: CDR1 SQVTM, CDR2 ANQGSEA. As DNA, the CDR3 is TGCAGCGTTGTGCAGGGGGCTAGTGGCTACACCTTC. Its translation is CSVVQGASGYTF.

This chain links TRBV12-3 or TRBV12-4 with TRBJ2-6; no clear D gene. The CDR3 spans 17 residues. Trimming shortened V by 3 bases and J by 5 bases, and 17 bases separated the two germline ends. The CDR3 DNA reads as TGTGCCAGCAGTTTCCCCAGCCCATTTGGTCGGGCCAACGTCCTGACTTTC. Amino acid sequence: CASSFPSPFGRANVLTF.

Many counts were recorded for this clonotype. This chain joins TRBV20-1 and TRBJ2-3, with D unclear. Germline assignment: CDR1 DFQATT and CDR2 SNEGSKA (reference sequence). Trimming removed 2 bases at V and 2 bases at J, with 11 bases between. The CDR3 has 14 residues. CDR3: CSARLPRTTDTQYF. Here the CDR3 DNA reads TGCAGTGCTAGACTACCACGAACCACAGATACGCAGTATTTT.

This clonotype was observed many times. The rearrangement links TRBV5-1 to TRBJ2-5; 8 positions agree with TRBD1. V shed 4 bases and J 4 bases; nucleotides not matched to a gene: 3. Germline-derived CDR1 and CDR2 are SGHRS and YFSETQ. The CDR3 has 13 residues. The chain's CDR3 is CASSVQGVETQYF. The DNA for the CDR3 is TGCGCCAGCAGCGTACAGGGGGTAGAGACCCAGTACTTC.

Notes on this clonotype: A much larger clone sits a single nucleotide away, making a read error possible. The conserved phenylalanine or tryptophan normally closing the CDR3 is absent here, so this likely arose from a read error. The genes are TRBV11-3 and TRBJ1-2; 7 bases fit TRBD1. Germline lookup yields CDR1 SGHNT and CDR2 YENEEA. This CDR3 is built from 13 residues. The V segment lost 6 bases and the J segment 7 bases; nucleotides outside the gene matches: 8. The CDR3 nucleotides read TGTGCCAGCAGACCCACAGGGGTGGGTGGCTACACCTTA. Translated: CASRPTGVGGYTL.

This clonotype was detected ten times or more. V gene TRBV7-2 combines with J gene TRBJ2-5, with a possible D match to TRBD2 (7 bases). The V gene lost 4 bases and the J gene lost 5 bases, with 17 bases spanning the gap. Per the germline V gene, CDR1 is SGHTA and CDR2 is FQGNSA. This CDR3 spans 15 amino acids. CDR3 loop: CASSSGGRGEETQYF. The CDR3 region has the DNA TGTGCCAGCAGCTCCGGGGGGCGGGGTGAGGAGACCCAGTACTTC.

The rearrangement links TRBV6-2 or TRBV6-3 to TRBJ2-7; 9 nucleotides agree with TRBD1. The CDR3 runs 14 residues. Germline V gene sequence: CDR1 MNHEY, CDR2 SVGEGT. Losses at the gene ends were 2 bases for V and 2 bases for J; bases not matched to a gene: 1. CDR3 loop: CASSYRQGAYEQYF. DNA for the CDR3: TGTGCCAGCAGTTACAGACAGGGGGCCTACGAGCAGTACTTC.

The chain combines TRBV2 with TRBJ2-4; D gene uncertain. The CDR3 consists of 14 residues. V shed 3 bases and J shed 2 bases, with 8 bases lying between them. Germline values: CDR1 SNHLY, CDR2 FYNNEI. This CDR3 reads CASSDALTKNIQYF. The CDR3 DNA reads as TGTGCCAGCAGTGACGCACTTACCAAAAACATTCAGTACTTC.

Note on this clonotype: One end of the junction is discordant with germline, which a read error may explain. V and J are TRBV12-3 or TRBV12-4 and TRBJ1-5, with D perhaps TRBD1 (5 bases). The CDR3 is 13 amino acids. The CDR3 DNA reads as TGTGCCAGCAGCCCCCGGGGGGGATTGCCCCAGAATTTT. This encodes CASSPRGGLPQNF.

This clonotype was found many times. The chain has TRBV6-2 or TRBV6-3 and TRBJ2-3, with D perhaps given as TRBD1 or TRBD2 (5 bases each). The V gene's germline CDR1 is MNHEY and CDR2 SVGEGT. This CDR3 is built from 15 residues. The V end lost 7 bases, the J end lost 3 bases, and 17 bases lay between the germline ends. The CDR3 loop is CASITNGARTDTQYF. CDR3 DNA: TGTGCCAGCATAACTAACGGGGCTCGGACAGATACGCAGTATTTT.

Many counts were recorded for this clonotype. The chain recombines TRBV4-2 with TRBJ2-2; no firm D call. The CDR3 is made up of 16 amino acids. The V gene's germline CDR1 is LGHNA and CDR2 YNFKEQ. Trimming removed 0 bases from V and 1 base from J, with 9 bases in between. CDR3 sequence (DNA): TGTGCCAGCAGCCAAGATGGTAGGAGGAACACCGGGGAGCTGTTTTTT. The encoded protein is CASSQDGRRNTGELFF.

This clonotype was found many times. V and J are TRBV24-1 and TRBJ2-5; 8 positions agree with TRBD1. The length of the CDR3 is 15 residues. Losses at the gene ends were 4 bases for V and 4 bases for J; bases not matched to a gene: 7. In germline, CDR1 is KGHDR, CDR2 SFDVKD. The CDR3 sequence: CATSDPTGVGETQYF. DNA for the CDR3: TGTGCCACCAGTGACCCGACAGGGGTGGGAGAGACCCAGTACTTC.

The chain recombines TRBV14 with TRBJ1-2, with TRBD1 matching 7 bases. CDR3 size: 15 residues. V lost 1 base, J lost 4 bases, and 6 bases stayed unmatched. CDR1 is SGHDN, CDR2 FVKESK, per germline. Here the CDR3 reads CASSQGGTETYGYTF. CDR3 bases: TGTGCCAGCAGCCAAGGGGGGACAGAGACCTATGGCTACACCTTC.

This clonotype was found many times. The CDR3 sequence is CSAIPFLGDYGYTF. The CDR3 bases are TGCAGTGCTATCCCTTTTCTGGGAGACTATGGCTACACCTTC. V gene TRBV20-1 combines with J gene TRBJ1-2; D unresolved. The germline V gene has CDR1 DFQATT and CDR2 SNEGSKA (reference sequence). V lost 4 bases and J 3 bases, leaving 15 bases between the germline ends. This CDR3 spans 14 amino acids.

In this sample, this clonotype turned up many times. This chain links TRBV5-1 with TRBJ1-4; 7 bases align to TRBD1. The CDR3 is made up of 14 amino acids. Germline V gives CDR1 SGHRS, CDR2 YFSETQ. The junction had 3 bases not matched to a gene; V was cut back by 0 bases and J by 7 bases. CDR3 DNA: TGCGCCAGCAGCTTGGACAGGGGAGGTGAAAAACTGTTTTTT. It specifies CASSLDRGGEKLFF.

This clonotype showed up many times. The rearrangement uses TRBV11-2 and TRBJ2-1; 9 nucleotides agree with TRBD2. Germline trimming cut 5 bases from V and 0 bases from J; bases unmatched to any gene: 2. The germline V gene encodes CDR1 SGHAT and CDR2 FQNNGV. The CDR3 is made up of 15 amino acids. CDR3 nucleotide sequence: TGTGCCAGCAGCGCGACTAGCGGCTCCTACAATGAGCAGTTCTTC. As protein: CASSATSGSYNEQFF. The full variable domain, with the rest looked up from reference TRBV11-2 and TRBJ2-1, is EAGVAQSPRYKIIEKRQSVAFWCNPISGHATLYWYQQILGQGPKLLIQFQNNGVVDDSQLPKDRFSAERLKGVDSTLKIQPAKLEDSAVYLCASSATSGSYNEQFFGPGTRLTVL.